This TCR beta chain was sequenced for a study of cytomegalovirus exposure and HLA in healthy donors. Study findings and constraints: For cytomegalovirus status, the classifier reportedly gave diagnoses with high specificity and sensitivity. Some TCR beta chains (over 150 of them) were listed as cytomegalovirus-associated. Many donors shared some public TCRs, even though most TCR sequences were rare.

Only in-frame clones appear in the TCRdb table, and some are missing; sequencing was by immunoSEQ multiplex PCR. The sample has approximately 100,000 clones; 70% to 90% are singletons. About this clone: The antigen is unknown.

From germline, CDR1 is SGHTA and CDR2 FQGTGA. The length of the CDR3 is 15 residues. Between the trimmed V and J ends, which lost 0 bases and 5 bases, there was a span of 11 bases. This chain links TRBV7-3 with TRBJ2-1; unclear D gene. This clonotype originated in a woman in her thirties in good health and CMV-seronegative. The sequenced sample consisted of PBMCs. CDR3 amino acids: CASSLTSIINNEQFF. The DNA for the CDR3 is TGTGCCAGCAGCTTAACCAGTATTATCAACAATGAGCAGTTCTTC.